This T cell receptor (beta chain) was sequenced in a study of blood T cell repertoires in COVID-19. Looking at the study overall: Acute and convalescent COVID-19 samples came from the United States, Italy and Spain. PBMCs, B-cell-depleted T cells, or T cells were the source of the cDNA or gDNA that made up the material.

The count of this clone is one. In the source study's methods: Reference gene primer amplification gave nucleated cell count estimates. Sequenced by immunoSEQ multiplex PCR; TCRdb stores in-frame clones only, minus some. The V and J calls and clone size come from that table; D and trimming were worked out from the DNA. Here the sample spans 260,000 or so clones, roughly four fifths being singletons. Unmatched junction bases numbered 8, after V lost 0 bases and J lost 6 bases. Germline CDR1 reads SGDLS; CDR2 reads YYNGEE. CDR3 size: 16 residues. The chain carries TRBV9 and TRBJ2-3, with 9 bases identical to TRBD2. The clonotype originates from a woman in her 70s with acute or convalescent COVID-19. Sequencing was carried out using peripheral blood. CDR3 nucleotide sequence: TGTGCCAGCAGCGTAGTCGGACTAGCGTGGACGGATACGCAGTATTTT. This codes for CASSVVGLAWTDTQYF.